The clone carrying this T cell receptor beta chain was recorded a few times. Its specificity is not known. One base away lies a much larger clone, so this may be a sequencing read error. These data originate in a study of CD8+CD57+ T cells in acquired aplastic anemia. Study in general: Yields of DNA that came from sorted CD4+ and CD8+ cells averaged about 3.3 ug.

Overall study findings and caveats: Patients and healthy controls showed no significant CD8+ Simpson's diversity difference.

There are 21 residues in the CDR3. The germline V gene encodes CDR1 SNHLY and CDR2 FYNNEI. CD8+CD57+ cell expansion had been shown by flow cytometry in patients chosen for sequencing. Severe acquired aplastic anemia affected all patients. Genomic DNA, serving as template, underwent TCR beta VDJ and CDR3 profiling. TCRdb itself ran the reads through MiXCR, one entry per CDR3 protein. There are some 170,000 distinct CDR3 sequences in the sample; around 60% occur only once, and approximately 46% lies in the top ten. The chain has TRBV2 and TRBJ2-1; TRBD2 agrees at 14 bases. Sample: sorted CD4+, CD8+, or CD8+CD57+ T cells (not recorded which) from PBMCs. The source of this sequence is a human donor with aplastic anemia. The chain's CDR3 is CATSESSGTSGGLISYNEQFF. In DNA form, the CDR3 reads TGTGCCACCAGTGAGTCGAGTGGGACTAGCGGGGGCCTGATCTCCTACAATGAGCAGTTCTTC.